One and the same sample provided the 18 T cell receptor beta chains below, sequenced in a study of blood T cells in healthy people across ages. Using a J-beta primer mix together with a sample-barcoded 5' primer, a second PCR was run for about 7 to 12 cycles. TCRdb independently ran MiXCR on the 5' RACE reads; one entry per CDR3 protein. The sample has some 860,000 distinct CDR3 sequences; about 56% are singletons. Specimen: blood. Receptor source: a middle-aged man in good health.

The chain links TRBV25-1 to TRBJ1-2; 7 bases fit TRBD1. The CDR3 is 16 residues long. J lost 4 bases, V lost 1 base, and 9 bases had no gene match. Germline V CDR1 and CDR2: MGHDK, SYGVNS. The CDR3 reads CASSELLPGQTYGYTF. The CDR3 DNA is TGTGCCAGCAGTGAATTACTTCCGGGACAGACCTATGGCTACACCTTC.

The J gene is TRBJ2-3, the V gene TRBV7-2; no clear D gene. The germline V gene encodes CDR1 SGHTA and CDR2 FQGNSA. This CDR3 region has 14 residues. Deletions cut 5 bases from V and 3 bases from J, with 12 bases between. The CDR3 sequence is CASSPGRITDTQYF. CDR3 DNA: TGTGCCAGCAGCCCGGGTCGGATAACAGATACGCAGTATTTT.

This sequence joins TRBV7-9 and TRBJ2-1; possibly TRBD1 or TRBD2 for D (6 bases each). Germline assignment: CDR1 SEHNR and CDR2 FQNEAQ (reference sequence). V lost 2 bases to trimming and J lost 4 bases, with 15 bases between them. This CDR3 comprises 16 residues. This CDR3 reads CASSLTGARTYNEQFF. The CDR3 bases are TGTGCCAGCAGCTTAACGGGGGCGCGGACGTACAATGAGCAGTTCTTC.

This clonotype was counted a few times. The chain joins TRBV4-2 to TRBJ2-5, with TRBD2 matching over 7 bases. CDR1 is LGHNA and CDR2 is YNFKEQ in the germline V gene. This CDR3 comprises 17 residues. Trimming took 1 base from V and 1 from J; bases not matched to a gene: 9. This CDR3 is CASSQGRKTSIQETQYF. CDR3 bases: TGTGCCAGCAGCCAAGGCAGGAAGACTAGCATCCAAGAGACCCAGTACTTC.

This clonotype was seen a single time. CDR3 loop: CSAMGLAGGPQEETQYF. CDR3 DNA sequence: TGCAGTGCTATGGGACTAGCGGGAGGGCCCCAGGAAGAGACCCAGTACTTC. The V and J genes are TRBV20-1 and TRBJ2-5, with 16 bases fitting TRBD2. Germline CDR1 DFQATT, CDR2 SNEGSKA (reference sequence). V trimming: 4 bases; J trimming: 3 bases; junction bases outside the gene matches: 8. The CDR3 covers 17 residues.

J is TRBJ2-3 and V is TRBV7-2; D is uncertain. Trimming took off 3 bases at V and 0 bases at J, with 10 bases between the two ends. The CDR3 length is 15 residues. Germline assignment: CDR1 SGHTA and CDR2 FQGNSA. CDR3: CASSFTPRSTDTQYF. CDR3 bases: TGTGCCAGCAGCTTTACGCCGCGGAGCACAGATACGCAGTATTTT.

The chain links TRBV5-1 to TRBJ2-1, with 14 bases identical to TRBD2. The CDR3 loop spans 16 amino acids. Germline assignment: CDR1 SGHRS and CDR2 YFSETQ. J gave up 9 bases and V 1 base, and 6 bases lay outside the gene matches. The CDR3, as DNA: TGCGCCAGCAGCTTGTCGACTAGCGGGAGGGCAAGTGAGCAGTTCTTC. This gives the protein CASSLSTSGRASEQFF.

V and J are TRBV25-1 and TRBJ1-1; 8 bases are shared with TRBD1. This CDR3 is built from 13 residues. The V gene's germline CDR1 is MGHDK and CDR2 SYGVNS. Unmatched junction bases numbered 3, after V lost 3 bases and J lost 6 bases. The CDR3 protein is CASSDTGGAEAFF. The CDR3 coding sequence is TGTGCCAGCAGTGATACAGGGGGAGCTGAAGCTTTCTTT.

The count of this clonotype is one. This chain uses TRBV29-1 with TRBJ2-2; tentatively, D is TRBD1 (6 bases). The CDR3 totals 14 residues. The V gene lost 2 bases and the J gene lost 3 bases, with 10 bases spanning the gap. CDR1 and CDR2 from the germline V gene are SQVTM and ANQGSEA. The DNA for the CDR3 is TGCAGCGTTGAACCAACAGGGCACACCGGGGAGCTGTTTTTT. This encodes CSVEPTGHTGELFF.

The chain links TRBV7-9 to TRBJ2-1, with 7 bases aligning to TRBD2. This CDR3 is built from 13 residues. Trimming removed 5 bases from V and 9 bases from J; junction bases left unmatched: 7. Germline V gene sequence: CDR1 SEHNR, CDR2 FQNEAQ (reference sequence). DNA of the CDR3: TGTGCCAGCAGCCGGCGGGAGTCCGGTGAGCAGTTCTTC. It specifies CASSRRESGEQFF.

Comment on this clonotype: At one end, the junction sequence differs from germline, possibly due to a read error. The chain employs TRBV5-1 and TRBJ2-3, with D maybe TRBD2 (5 bases). CDR3 length: 17 amino acids. The germline V gene encodes CDR1 SGHRS and CDR2 YFSETQ. CDR3 sequence: CASSREGRVEYTDAQYF. The CDR3 nucleotides are TGCGCCAGCAGCCGGGAAGGTAGGGTAGAATACACAGATGCGCAGTATTTT.

V is TRBV7-3 and J is TRBJ2-1, with D possibly matching TRBD1 (5 bases). This CDR3 is 13 amino acids long. The germline CDR1 and CDR2 sequences are SGHTA and FQGTGA. V gave up 5 bases and J gave up 10 bases, with 15 bases separating them. In DNA form, the CDR3 reads TGTGCCAGCAGCCCTGAACGACAGAGGGAGCAGTTCTTC. This encodes CASSPERQREQFF.

This clonotype was observed a handful of times. V is TRBV28 and J is TRBJ2-1; 13 bases are a match to TRBD2. V lost 5 bases to trimming and J lost 8 bases; unmatched junction nucleotides: 6. There are 15 residues in the CDR3. Germline V gene data show CDR1 as MDHEN and CDR2 as SYDVKM. CDR3 in DNA: TGTGCCAGCAGTCCCCAACTAGCGGGAGGGTATGAGCAGTTCTTC. Protein product: CASSPQLAGGYEQFF.

This chain links TRBV11-1 with TRBJ2-3; D is possibly TRBD1 or TRBD2 (5 bases each). The CDR3 is made up of 14 amino acids. The V gene's germline CDR1 is SGHAT and CDR2 FQDESV (reference sequence). The V and J ends lost 3 bases and 4 bases respectively, with 11 bases between them. The CDR3 sequence is CASSLRGNADTQYF. The CDR3 DNA follows: TGTGCCAGCAGCTTGAGGGGCAACGCAGATACGCAGTATTTT.

This clonotype has more than one count but fewer than ten. The V gene is TRBV29-1, the J gene TRBJ1-2; D possibly corresponds to TRBD1 (5 bases). In germline, CDR1 is SQVTM, CDR2 ANQGSEA. The CDR3 sequence is 14 residues long. V was cut by 3 bases and J by 5 bases, with 16 bases left in between. CDR3 loop: CSVEGQGKGYGYTF. In DNA, the CDR3 is TGCAGCGTTGAGGGGCAGGGAAAGGGGTATGGCTACACCTTC.

This clonotype was detected a few times. The V gene is TRBV3-1, the J gene TRBJ2-7, with D perhaps TRBD1 (6 bases). Germline values: CDR1 LGHDT, CDR2 YNNKEL (reference sequence). V lost 2 bases to trimming and J lost 2 bases, with 10 bases between them. The CDR3 covers 14 residues. The CDR3 DNA sequence: TGTGCCAGCAGCCAAAGGCCAGGGGCCTACGAGCAGTACTTC. Protein: CASSQRPGAYEQYF.

V usage is TRBV28 and J usage is TRBJ2-3; D might be TRBD1 (5 bases). This CDR3 is 16 amino acids long. Germline CDR1 is MDHEN and CDR2 is SYDVKM. V lost 3 bases, J lost 0 bases, and 13 bases lay in between. The CDR3, as DNA: TGTGCCAGCAGTTTGGCCAGGGATTATAGCACAGATACGCAGTATTTT. Residues: CASSLARDYSTDTQYF.

This sequence joins TRBV12-3 or TRBV12-4 and TRBJ2-5; no reliable D call. The V gene lost 3 bases and the J gene lost 8 bases, with 10 bases spanning the gap. This CDR3 has 12 amino acids. The chain's CDR3 is CASSLERYTQYF. The CDR3, as DNA: TGTGCCAGCAGTTTGGAACGCTACACCCAGTACTTC.